This T cell receptor beta chain was sequenced for a study of blood T cell repertoires in COVID-19. Overall study context: Sites across the United States, Italy and Spain contributed samples from acute and convalescent COVID-19. T cells, B-cell-depleted T cells, or PBMCs supplied cDNA or gDNA.

This clone was seen more than once but under ten times. The authors' processing: Scientists estimated how many nucleated cells there were by amplifying reference gene primers. Using immunoSEQ multiplex PCR, the repertoire was profiled, and TCRdb retains in-frame clones only, with some absent. V and J calls and clone size come straight from that table; D and trimming were deduced from the DNA. The sample shows 150,000 to 180,000 clones, roughly nine tenths of them seen only once. Between the trimmed V and J ends, which lost 4 bases and 4 bases, there was a span of 15 bases. Germline V gene sequence: CDR1 SGHKS, CDR2 YYEKEE (reference sequence). The CDR3 extends over 14 amino acids.

Source material: peripheral blood. The source of this sequence is a middle-aged man with acute or convalescent COVID-19. This chain uses TRBV5-5 with TRBJ2-7, with D possibly being TRBD1 (6 bases). The CDR3 region has the DNA TGTGCCAGCAGCCTTCCCCCAGGGGATTACGAGCAGTACGTC. Amino acid sequence: CASSLPPGDYEQYV.